Shown below are 6 T cell receptor beta chains from a single sample sequenced in a study of blood T cell repertoires in COVID-19. Clones were sequenced by immunoSEQ multiplex PCR, and TCRdb holds only the in-frame ones, with some missing. The sample shows fewer than 200,000 clones, about 88% of them seen only once. Sequences were obtained from PBMCs or T cells enriched from blood (not recorded which). These TCRs come from a woman between 18 and 29 years old who had recovered from COVID-19.

The V call is TRBV27, the J call TRBJ1-2, with 7 bases fitting TRBD1. V gave up 5 bases and J gave up 8 bases; unmatched junction bases: 8. The V gene's germline CDR1 is MNHEY and CDR2 SMNVEV (reference sequence). The CDR3 runs to 13 residues. As DNA, the CDR3 is TGTGCCAGCAGTCCGGACAGGTTCGGGGGCTACACCTTC. The encoded protein is CASSPDRFGGYTF.

The genes are TRBV27 and TRBJ1-2, with D hard to call. Germline V lookup: CDR1 MNHEY, CDR2 SMNVEV (reference sequence). V was cut by 1 base and J by 3 bases, with 15 bases left in between. The CDR3 loop spans 16 amino acids. The DNA for the CDR3 is TGTGCCAGCAGTTTATTCGGTCCAGGCCGAGACTATGGCTACACCTTC. It encodes CASSLFGPGRDYGYTF.

The chain joins TRBV4-1 to TRBJ1-1, with 10 positions matching TRBD1. With 1 base clipped from V and 4 bases from J, the junction kept 6 bases outside the gene matches. Germline V lookup: CDR1 MGHRA, CDR2 YSYEKL. The CDR3 loop spans 16 amino acids. The DNA for the CDR3 is TGCGCCAGCAGCCAAGCGTCCGGGACAGGGGCCACTGAAGCTTTCTTT. Its protein product is CASSQASGTGATEAFF.

The chain links TRBV30 to TRBJ1-3; 7 nucleotides line up with TRBD1. CDR3 length: 17 residues. The germline V gene has CDR1 GTSNPN and CDR2 SVGIG (reference sequence). The V gene end was trimmed by 0 bases and the J gene end by 0 bases; junction bases not matched to a gene: 8. The CDR3 nucleotides read TGTGCCTGGAGTGTATGGGGACAGAGATTCTCTGGAAACACCATATATTTT. It translates to CAWSVWGQRFSGNTIYF. The whole variable domain, filled in from reference TRBV30 and TRBJ1-3, reads SQTIHQWPATLVQPVGSPLSLECTVEGTSNPNLYWYRQAAGRGLQLLFYSVGIGQISSEVPQNLSASRPQDRQFILSSKKLLLSDSGFYLCAWSVWGQRFSGNTIYFGEGSWLTVV.

The chain links TRBV11-2 to TRBJ2-7, with 10 bases aligning to TRBD2. V was clipped by 0 bases and J by 7 bases; unmatched bases: 3. Germline CDR1 and CDR2: SGHAT and FQNNGV. CDR3 length equals 14 residues. The CDR3 reads CASSLEAGGREQYF. CDR3 in DNA: TGTGCCAGCAGCTTAGAAGCGGGGGGGCGGGAGCAGTACTTC. The full variable domain, completed using reference TRBV11-2 and TRBJ2-7, is EAGVAQSPRYKIIEKRQSVAFWCNPISGHATLYWYQQILGQGPKLLIQFQNNGVVDDSQLPKDRFSAERLKGVDSTLKIQPAKLEDSAVYLCASSLEAGGREQYFGPGTRLTVT.

V and J are TRBV4-2 and TRBJ1-4, with TRBD1 matching over 11 bases. Losses at the gene ends were 1 base for V and 7 bases for J; bases not matched to a gene: 5. The CDR3 is 16 amino acids. The germline CDR1 and CDR2 sequences are LGHNA and YNFKEQ. CDR3 nucleotides: TGTGCCAGCAGCCAAGGGACAGGGGGCGGGGGTGAAAAACTGTTTTTT. Protein product: CASSQGTGGGGEKLFF.